This record covers a single T cell receptor beta chain. The entry originates in a study of blood T cell repertoires in COVID-19. Study-level background: The United States, Italy and Spain provided the acute and convalescent COVID-19 samples.

This CDR3 spans 11 amino acids. CDR1 DFQATT and CDR2 SNEGSKA come from the germline V gene (reference sequence). During active infection, Seattle patients enrolled and were then monitored through disease. This table comes from immunoSEQ multiplex PCR, and its TCRdb copy is limited to in-frame clones, with some not included. The sample holds about 350,000 clones; roughly nine tenths are singletons and the top ten take 3% to 4.5%. The chain links TRBV20-1 to TRBJ1-2; the D gene is possibly TRBD1 (5 bases). The material sequenced was peripheral blood. The TCR sequence derives from a woman in her fifties or sixties with COVID-19, enrolled during active disease. The DNA of the CDR3 is TGCGTAGGGGTAAAGGACTATGGCTACACCTTC. The encoded protein is CVGVKDYGYTF.